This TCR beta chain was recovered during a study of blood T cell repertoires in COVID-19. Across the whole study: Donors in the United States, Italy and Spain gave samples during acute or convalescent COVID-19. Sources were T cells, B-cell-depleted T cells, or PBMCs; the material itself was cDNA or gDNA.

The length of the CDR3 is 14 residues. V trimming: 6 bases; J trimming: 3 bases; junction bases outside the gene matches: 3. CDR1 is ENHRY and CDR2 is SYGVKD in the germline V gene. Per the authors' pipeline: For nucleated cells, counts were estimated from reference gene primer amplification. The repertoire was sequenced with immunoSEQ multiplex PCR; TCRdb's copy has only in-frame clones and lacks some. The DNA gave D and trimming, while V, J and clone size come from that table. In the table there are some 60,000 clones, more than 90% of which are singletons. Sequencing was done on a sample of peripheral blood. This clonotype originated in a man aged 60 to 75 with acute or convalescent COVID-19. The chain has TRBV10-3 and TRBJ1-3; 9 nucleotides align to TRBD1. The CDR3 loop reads CAIREDRGGNTIYF. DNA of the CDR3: TGTGCCATCAGGGAGGACAGGGGTGGAAACACCATATATTTT.